One TCR beta chain is described in this entry. Libraries were prepared by immunoSEQ multiplex PCR; TCRdb keeps only in-frame clonotypes and omits some of them. The sample lists some 73,000 clones; more than 80% were seen once. The source of the sample is a study of blood T cell repertoires in COVID-19. Sequenced: peripheral blood. The sequence came from a woman of 80 years or more with active or convalescent COVID-19.

CDR3 DNA: TGTGCCAGCAGCTTAGGAGGGACTAGCGGGGAGCAAATGAGTACGCAGTATTTT. Its translation is CASSLGGTSGEQMSTQYF. The chain combines TRBV7-2 with TRBJ2-3; 13 bases fit TRBD2. With V trimmed by 1 base and J by 8 bases, 12 bases remained unmatched. The CDR3 sequence is 18 residues long. The V gene's germline CDR1 is SGHTA and CDR2 FQGNSA.